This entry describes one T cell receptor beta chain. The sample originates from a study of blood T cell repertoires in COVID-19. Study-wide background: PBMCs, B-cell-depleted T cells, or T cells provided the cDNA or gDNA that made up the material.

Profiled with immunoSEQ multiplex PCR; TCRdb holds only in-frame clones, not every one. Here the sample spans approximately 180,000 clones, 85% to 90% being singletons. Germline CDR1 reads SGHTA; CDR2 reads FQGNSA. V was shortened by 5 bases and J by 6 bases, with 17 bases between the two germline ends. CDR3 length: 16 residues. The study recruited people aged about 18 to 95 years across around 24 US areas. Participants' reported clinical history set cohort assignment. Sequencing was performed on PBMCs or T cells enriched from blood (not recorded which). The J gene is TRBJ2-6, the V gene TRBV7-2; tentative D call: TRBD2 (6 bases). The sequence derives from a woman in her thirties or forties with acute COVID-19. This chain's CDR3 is CASSPEAGRTANVLTF. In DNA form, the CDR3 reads TGTGCCAGCAGCCCCGAGGCGGGGCGGACGGCCAACGTCCTGACTTTC.